The next 26 T cell receptor beta chains were all read from a single sample in a study of OX40 agonist ivuxolimab in advanced cancers. TCRdb's table, derived via immunoSEQ multiplex PCR, lists solely in-frame clones and lacks some. The sample holds roughly 60,000 clones, around 83% seen once. Sequencing was performed on CD4+ or CD8+ T cells sorted from blood, taken in a trial of the OX40 agonist ivuxolimab. These receptor sequences come from an adult with an advanced solid tumor such as melanoma, head and neck, liver or kidney cancer.

The chain recombines TRBV9 with TRBJ2-3, with 11 bases lining up with TRBD2. Trimming removed 2 bases from V and 4 bases from J; junction bases left unmatched: 3. Germline values: CDR1 SGDLS, CDR2 YYNGEE. The CDR3 spans 15 residues. CDR3 bases: TGTGCCAGCAGCGTCGGGACTAGCGGCTCAGATACGCAGTATTTT. Amino acid sequence: CASSVGTSGSDTQYF.

This chain uses TRBV4-1 with TRBJ1-1; 8 positions agree with TRBD1. With V trimmed by 3 bases and J by 4 bases, 16 bases remained unmatched. Germline CDR1 MGHRA, CDR2 YSYEKL. This CDR3 contains 18 residues. CDR3 residues: CASSQLYRGTRSSTEAFF. Written as DNA, the CDR3 is TGCGCCAGCAGCCAGTTATACAGGGGGACTAGATCGAGCACTGAAGCTTTCTTT.

The chain links TRBV15 to TRBJ1-2; no clear D. Trimming left V 2 bases short and J 10 bases short, with 11 bases between. The V gene's germline CDR1 is LNHNV and CDR2 YYDKDF (reference sequence). This CDR3 comprises 12 residues. The CDR3 loop reads CATSRLGGLYTF. The DNA for the CDR3 is TGTGCCACCAGCAGATTGGGAGGCCTCTACACCTTC.

V is TRBV2 and J is TRBJ1-2; D may be TRBD1 (5 bases). The germline V gene has CDR1 SNHLY and CDR2 FYNNEI. Trimming left V 0 bases short and J 1 base short, with 12 bases between. CDR3 length: 16 residues. The CDR3 DNA reads as TGTGCCAGCAGTGAAGCTGGCAGGGCCTTTAACTATGGCTACACCTTC. Protein: CASSEAGRAFNYGYTF.

The CDR3 DNA reads as TGTGCCAGCAGTGAAGGGAGGGTACCAGAGACCCAGTACTTC. Protein: CASSEGRVPETQYF. V and J are TRBV6-1 and TRBJ2-5, with D perhaps TRBD2 (6 bases). V gave up 1 base and J gave up 4 bases, with 10 bases separating them. The CDR3 contains 14 residues. CDR1 and CDR2 from the germline V gene are MNHNS and SASEGT.

The chain uses TRBV9 and TRBJ2-1; TRBD2 matches at 13 bases. The V gene end was trimmed by 3 bases and the J gene end by 7 bases; junction bases not matched to a gene: 10. The CDR3 covers 17 residues. Looked up from germline, CDR1 is SGDLS and CDR2 is YYNGEE. For the CDR3, the DNA is TGTGCCAGCAGCGGGCCTTGGACTAGCGGGAGTCGGAATGAGCAGTTCTTC. Translated, it gives CASSGPWTSGSRNEQFF. The full variable domain, its missing parts supplied by reference TRBV9 and TRBJ2-1, is DSGVTQTPKHLITATGQRVTLRCSPRSGDLSVYWYQQSLDQGLQFLIQYYNGEERAKGNILERFSAQQFPDLHSELNLSSLELGDSALYFCASSGPWTSGSRNEQFFGPGTRLTVL.

The genes are TRBV6-5 and TRBJ2-1; 7 positions agree with TRBD2. Germline V gives CDR1 MNHEY, CDR2 SVGAGI. The CDR3 runs to 16 residues. V was pared by 0 bases and J by 9 bases, with 11 bases of the junction left unmatched. This CDR3 is CASSYSSAGERGEQFF. The CDR3 region has the DNA TGTGCCAGCAGTTACTCGAGTGCGGGGGAACGGGGTGAGCAGTTCTTC.

J is TRBJ1-5 and V is TRBV7-3; the D is unclear. There are 13 residues in the CDR3. Germline V gene data show CDR1 as SGHTA and CDR2 as FQGTGA. Trimming removed 1 base from V and 1 base from J, with 2 bases in between. In nucleotides, the CDR3 is TGTGCCAGCAGCTTAAACAGCAATCAGCCCCAGCATTTT. It codes for CASSLNSNQPQHF.

The gene calls are TRBV2 and TRBJ2-7; D might be TRBD1 or TRBD2, each matching 6 bases. Deletions cut 5 bases from V and 6 bases from J, with 14 bases between. Germline CDR1 reads SNHLY; CDR2 reads FYNNEI. The CDR3 totals 13 residues. The CDR3 spells CASSIGWGAEQYF. The DNA of the CDR3 is TGTGCCAGCAGTATTGGTTGGGGGGCCGAGCAGTACTTC.

V usage is TRBV28 and J usage is TRBJ1-2, with D uncertain. Between the trimmed V and J ends, which lost 7 bases and 5 bases, there was a span of 11 bases. CDR1 and CDR2 (germline): MDHEN, SYDVKM. This CDR3 is 12 amino acids long. CDR3 nucleotide sequence: TGTGCCAGCATGCCGGCGGGGTATGGCTACACCTTC. The encoded protein is CASMPAGYGYTF.

The V gene is TRBV6-1, the J gene TRBJ2-7; 8 bases line up with TRBD1. V lost 8 bases, J lost 5 bases, and 5 bases stayed unmatched. CDR1 and CDR2 from the germline V gene are MNHNS and SASEGT. The CDR3 runs to 12 residues. The chain's CDR3 is CASANRGDEQYF. The CDR3 DNA sequence: TGTGCCAGCGCCAACAGGGGGGACGAGCAGTACTTC.

This clone appeared a single time. The chain joins TRBV19 to TRBJ1-1; D not resolved. Germline CDR1 LNHDA, CDR2 SQIVND (reference sequence). Trimming took off 5 bases at V and 1 base at J, with 8 bases between the two ends. The CDR3 extends over 13 amino acids. Written as DNA, the CDR3 is TGTGCCAGTAGTGCCGCCGGGAACACTGAAGCTTTCTTT. Its translation is CASSAAGNTEAFF.

V gene TRBV28 combines with J gene TRBJ2-4, with 7 bases matching TRBD2. The CDR3 runs 12 residues. From germline, CDR1 is MDHEN and CDR2 SYDVKM. V dropped 6 bases and J dropped 16; count of bases not matched to a gene: 12. Here the CDR3 DNA reads TGTGCCAGCAGGGTGGGGCGGGAGCCCTCTTACTTC. Its translation: CASRVGREPSYF.

The CDR3 bases are TGTGCCAGCAGCTTAGAACGGACCGGGGAGCTGTTTTTT. This translates into CASSLERTGELFF. The gene calls are TRBV11-2 and TRBJ2-2; D is undetermined. The CDR3 has 13 residues. Per germline, CDR1 SGHAT and CDR2 FQNNGV. Trimming stripped 0 bases from V and 5 bases from J, with 4 bases between. Complete variable domain (other parts from reference TRBV11-2 and TRBJ2-2): EAGVAQSPRYKIIEKRQSVAFWCNPISGHATLYWYQQILGQGPKLLIQFQNNGVVDDSQLPKDRFSAERLKGVDSTLKIQPAKLEDSAVYLCASSLERTGELFFGEGSRLTVL.

This chain uses TRBV7-2 with TRBJ2-5; a weak D match, TRBD2 (7 bases). V lost 2 bases to trimming and J lost 5 bases, with 18 bases between them. The CDR3 length is 16 residues. Germline CDR1 is SGHTA and CDR2 is FQGNSA. The CDR3 DNA reads TGTGCCAGCAGCTTACATGGGGGGGCCACCCCGGAGACCCAGTACTTC. It translates to CASSLHGGATPETQYF.

The chain uses TRBV11-1 and TRBJ2-4, with TRBD2 identical over 8 bases. The V gene's germline CDR1 is SGHAT and CDR2 FQDESV (reference sequence). The CDR3 covers 13 residues. V dropped 3 bases and J dropped 8; count of bases not matched to a gene: 3. The CDR3 nucleotides read TGTGCCAGCAGCTTCAGCGGGAGTGACATTCAGTACTTC. It yields the protein CASSFSGSDIQYF.

V gene TRBV2 combines with J gene TRBJ2-5; TRBD1 aligns across 11 bases. The CDR3 sequence is 15 residues long. CDR1 is SNHLY, CDR2 FYNNEI, per germline. V lost 5 bases, J lost 1 base, and 3 bases stayed unmatched. The CDR3 is CASSRDRGIQETQYF. In DNA form, the CDR3 reads TGTGCCAGCAGTCGGGACAGGGGGATCCAAGAGACCCAGTACTTC.

CDR3 sequence: CAIRSPTDSYEQYF. Written as DNA, the CDR3 is TGTGCCATCAGGTCCCCGACAGATTCCTACGAGCAGTACTTC. The V gene is TRBV10-3, the J gene TRBJ2-7; D is possibly TRBD1 (5 bases). The CDR3 length is 14 residues. Trimming stripped 6 bases from V and 1 base from J, with 13 bases between. Germline CDR1 ENHRY, CDR2 SYGVKD.

V is TRBV5-1 and J is TRBJ2-1; TRBD2 is a possible D gene (5 bases). CDR1 SGHRS and CDR2 YFSETQ come from the germline V gene. V was shortened by 4 bases and J by 6 bases, with 17 bases between the two germline ends. The CDR3 loop spans 15 amino acids. The CDR3 loop is CASSLGSGPLNEQFF. For the CDR3, the DNA is TGCGCCAGCAGCCTTGGGAGCGGCCCTCTCAATGAGCAGTTCTTC.

DNA of the CDR3: TGTGCCAGCAGTGTGGAGGGAAGCTCTGGGGCCAACGTCCTGACTTTC. It specifies CASSVEGSSGANVLTF. The V and J genes are TRBV2 and TRBJ2-6; tentative D call: TRBD2 (6 bases). Germline V gene data show CDR1 as SNHLY and CDR2 as FYNNEI. The CDR3 runs to 16 residues. Between the trimmed V and J ends, which lost 4 bases and 0 bases, there was a span of 10 bases.

J is TRBJ1-4 and V is TRBV4-1; tentative D call: TRBD1 (5 bases). Trimming removed 0 bases at V and 3 bases at J, with 8 bases between. Germline values: CDR1 MGHRA, CDR2 YSYEKL. The CDR3 spans 15 residues. CDR3 loop: CASSQDQGPNEKLFF. The CDR3 nucleotides read TGCGCCAGCAGCCAAGATCAGGGCCCTAATGAAAAACTGTTTTTT.

The rearrangement joins TRBV10-3 to TRBJ2-5; TRBD2 agrees at 9 bases. Trimming cost V 3 bases and J 2 bases; bases outside gene matches: 1. The CDR3 covers 14 residues. CDR1 is ENHRY and CDR2 is SYGVKD in the germline V gene. The CDR3 reads CAISDLAGQETQYF. The DNA for the CDR3 is TGTGCCATCAGTGACCTAGCGGGACAAGAGACCCAGTACTTC.

The rearrangement joins TRBV27 to TRBJ1-5; D is uncertain. The CDR3 spans 16 residues. The germline V and J ends were trimmed by 4 bases and 0 bases, with 13 bases remaining between them. From germline, CDR1 is MNHEY and CDR2 SMNVEV (reference sequence). The CDR3 coding sequence is TGTGCCAGCAGTTATAAACCCCACGATAGCAATCAGCCCCAGCATTTT. This codes for CASSYKPHDSNQPQHF.

The chain couples TRBV21-1 to TRBJ1-2. TRBV21-1 is assigned pseudogene status. The CDR3 sequence is 11 residues long. The CDR3 loop is CASSKEVGYTF. CDR3 nucleotide sequence: TGTGCCAGCAGTAAAGAGGTTGGCTACACCTTC.

The chain couples TRBV29-1 to TRBJ1-1, with D hard to call. Germline V CDR1 and CDR2: SQVTM, ANQGSEA. Trimming left V 0 bases short and J 1 base short, with 3 bases between. The CDR3 is made up of 12 amino acids. As DNA, the CDR3 is TGCAGCGTTGAAGAGTCGAACACTGAAGCTTTCTTT. Its translation: CSVEESNTEAFF.

The V call is TRBV16, the J call TRBJ1-1; TRBD1 matches at 7 bases. The CDR3 covers 15 residues. Per the germline V gene, CDR1 is KGHSY and CDR2 is FQNENV. With V trimmed by 5 bases and J by 2 bases, 8 bases remained unmatched. CDR3 protein: CASSYRTGANTEAFF. CDR3 coding DNA: TGTGCCAGCAGCTACCGGACAGGCGCTAACACTGAAGCTTTCTTT.